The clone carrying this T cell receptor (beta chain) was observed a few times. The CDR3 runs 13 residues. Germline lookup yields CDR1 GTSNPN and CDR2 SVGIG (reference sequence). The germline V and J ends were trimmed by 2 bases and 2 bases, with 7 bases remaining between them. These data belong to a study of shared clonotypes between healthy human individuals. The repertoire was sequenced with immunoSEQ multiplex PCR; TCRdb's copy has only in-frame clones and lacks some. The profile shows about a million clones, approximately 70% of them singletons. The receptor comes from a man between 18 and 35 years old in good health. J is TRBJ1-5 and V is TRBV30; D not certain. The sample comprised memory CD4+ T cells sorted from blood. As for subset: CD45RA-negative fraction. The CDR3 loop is CAWSLEGNQPQHF. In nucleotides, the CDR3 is TGTGCCTGGAGTTTGGAGGGCAATCAGCCCCAGCATTTT. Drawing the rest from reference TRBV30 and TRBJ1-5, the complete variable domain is SQTIHQWPATLVQPVGSPLSLECTVEGTSNPNLYWYRQAAGRGLQLLFYSVGIGQISSEVPQNLSASRPQDRQFILSSKKLLLSDSGFYLCAWSLEGNQPQHFGDGTRLSIL.